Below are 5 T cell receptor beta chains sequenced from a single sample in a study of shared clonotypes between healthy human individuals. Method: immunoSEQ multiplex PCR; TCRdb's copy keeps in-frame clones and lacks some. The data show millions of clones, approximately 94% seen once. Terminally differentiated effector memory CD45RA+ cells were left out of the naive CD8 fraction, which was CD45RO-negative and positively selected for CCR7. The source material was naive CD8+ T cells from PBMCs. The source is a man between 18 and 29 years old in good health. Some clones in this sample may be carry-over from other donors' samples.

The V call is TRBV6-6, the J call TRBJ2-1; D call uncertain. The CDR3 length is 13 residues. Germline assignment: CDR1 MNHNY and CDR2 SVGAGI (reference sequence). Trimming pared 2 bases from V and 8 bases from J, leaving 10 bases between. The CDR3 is CASSYLRIHEQFF. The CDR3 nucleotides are TGTGCCAGCAGTTACCTGCGTATCCATGAGCAGTTCTTC.

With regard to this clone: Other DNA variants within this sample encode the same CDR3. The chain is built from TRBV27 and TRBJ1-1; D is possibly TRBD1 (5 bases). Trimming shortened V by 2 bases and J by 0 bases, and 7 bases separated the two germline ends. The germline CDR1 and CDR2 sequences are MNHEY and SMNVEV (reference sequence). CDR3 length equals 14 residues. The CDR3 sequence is CASSLGAMNTEAFF. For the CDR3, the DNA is TGTGCCAGCAGTTTAGGGGCCATGAACACTGAAGCTTTCTTT.

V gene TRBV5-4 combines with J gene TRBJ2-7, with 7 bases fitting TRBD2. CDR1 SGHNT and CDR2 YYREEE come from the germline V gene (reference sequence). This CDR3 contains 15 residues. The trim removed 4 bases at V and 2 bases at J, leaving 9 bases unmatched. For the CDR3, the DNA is TGTGCCAGCAGCCAGCTCAGCGGGGCGCCCTACGAGCAGTACTTC. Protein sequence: CASSQLSGAPYEQYF.

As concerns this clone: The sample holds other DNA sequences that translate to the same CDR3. In nucleotides, the CDR3 is TGTGCCAGCAGCTTAGCGTCCAGGGGGAATCAGCCCCAGCATTTT. Protein: CASSLASRGNQPQHF. The chain couples TRBV7-8 to TRBJ1-5; 7 nucleotides line up with TRBD1. With 0 bases clipped from V and 4 bases from J, the junction kept 3 bases outside the gene matches. Germline CDR1 is SGHVS and CDR2 is FQNEAQ. CDR3 length: 15 residues.

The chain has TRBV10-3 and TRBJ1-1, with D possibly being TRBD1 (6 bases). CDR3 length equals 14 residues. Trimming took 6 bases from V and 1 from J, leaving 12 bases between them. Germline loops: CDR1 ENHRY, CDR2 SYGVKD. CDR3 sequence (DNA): TGTGCCATCAGAGACCCGGACAGGAACACTGAAGCTTTCTTT. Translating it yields CAIRDPDRNTEAFF.